The 26 T cell receptor beta chains below were found in one sample sequenced in a study of spatial heterogeneity in lung cancer. Regarding time point: blood at routine non-recurrence follow-up after resection. Tumor, nontumor lung or frozen PBMC supplied whole RNA, sequenced without sorting. A single record per CDR3 protein comes from TCRdb applying MiXCR to the 5' RACE reads. The sample contains around 110,000 distinct CDR3 sequences, approximately 12% of which appear only once. Sequenced here: PBMCs, sampled at follow-up. These receptors were obtained from a male donor with early-stage non-small cell lung cancer.

This clonotype has a count of ten or more. V is TRBV5-1 and J is TRBJ2-6; D unresolved. The germline V gene has CDR1 SGHRS and CDR2 YFSETQ. V dropped 0 bases and J dropped 4 bases, with 11 bases sitting between them. This CDR3 contains 16 residues. As DNA, the CDR3 is TGCGCCAGCAGCTTGGGAGGCTCCTGGGGGGCCAACGTCCTGACTTTC. This codes for CASSLGGSWGANVLTF.

The chain couples TRBV14 to TRBJ1-1; 7 bases map to TRBD1. The V segment lost 2 bases and the J segment 2 bases; nucleotides outside the gene matches: 5. The germline V gene has CDR1 SGHDN and CDR2 FVKESK. This CDR3 region has 15 residues. The chain's CDR3 is CASSQHRGINTEAFF. The CDR3 DNA reads TGTGCCAGCAGCCAACACAGGGGTATTAACACTGAAGCTTTCTTT.

The DNA of the CDR3 is TGTGCCATGGCCGGGGCAGAGAATTCACCCCTCCACTTT. As protein: CAMAGAENSPLHF. The chain is built from TRBV10-3 and TRBJ1-6; a weak D match, TRBD1 (5 bases). The CDR3 loop spans 13 amino acids. Germline V gene lookup returns CDR1 ENHRY and CDR2 SYGVKD. Trimming took off 9 bases at V and 7 bases at J, with 13 bases between the two ends.

This clonotype was seen repeatedly, ten times or more. The gene calls are TRBV6-2 or TRBV6-3 and TRBJ2-1; 9 positions match TRBD2. The CDR3 sequence is 15 residues long. After removal of 5 bases from V and 4 bases from J, the junction contained 6 bases not matched to a gene. Germline V gene lookup returns CDR1 MNHEY and CDR2 SVGEGT. The CDR3 sequence is CASSRRLAAYNEQFF. CDR3 nucleotides: TGTGCCAGCAGTCGCAGACTAGCGGCGTACAATGAGCAGTTCTTC.

The chain joins TRBV7-8 to TRBJ1-5; D possibly corresponds to TRBD1 (6 bases). V was shortened by 5 bases and J by 6 bases, with 14 bases between the two germline ends. The germline V gene has CDR1 SGHVS and CDR2 FQNEAQ. CDR3 length: 14 residues. The CDR3, as DNA: TGTGCCAGCAGCCCGCTGACAGGCAGTCAGCCCCAGCATTTT. It codes for CASSPLTGSQPQHF.

This clonotype showed up many times. The rearrangement links TRBV27 to TRBJ1-1; D call uncertain. Trimming took off 2 bases at V and 2 bases at J, with 9 bases between the two ends. The CDR3 runs 14 residues. CDR1 MNHEY and CDR2 SMNVEV come from the germline V gene (reference sequence). The CDR3: CASSLKFQNTEAFF. CDR3 DNA sequence: TGTGCCAGCAGTTTAAAGTTTCAAAACACTGAAGCTTTCTTT.

The chain links TRBV6-1 to TRBJ1-1; D remains unclear. Germline CDR1 reads MNHNS; CDR2 reads SASEGT. The CDR3 runs to 14 residues. The V and J ends lost 2 bases and 4 bases respectively, with 11 bases between them. The CDR3: CASSERRVSTEAFF. The CDR3 DNA reads TGTGCCAGCAGTGAAAGAAGGGTTAGCACTGAAGCTTTCTTT.

In its sample, this clonotype was seen a few times. CDR3 sequence: CASSLAWYTQYF. CDR3 nucleotides: TGTGCCAGCAGCTTGGCCTGGTATACGCAGTATTTT. This chain uses TRBV5-6 with TRBJ2-3; D call uncertain. The V and J ends lost 0 bases and 7 bases respectively, with 6 bases between them. Per germline, CDR1 SGHDT and CDR2 YYEEEE. This CDR3 comprises 12 residues. The whole variable domain, remainder taken from reference TRBV5-6 and TRBJ2-3, is DAGVTQSPTHLIKTRGQQVTLRCSPKSGHDTVSWYQQALGQGPQFIFQYYEEEERQRGNFPDRFSGHQFPNYSSELNVNALLLGDSALYLCASSLAWYTQYFGPGTRLTVL.

The genes are TRBV7-9 and TRBJ1-6; 7 bases match TRBD1. V was pared by 5 bases and J by 6 bases, with 1 base of the junction left unmatched. The CDR3 sequence is 13 residues long. CDR1 is SEHNR, CDR2 FQNEAQ, per germline (reference sequence). CDR3 bases: TGTGCCAGCAGCGGGGACAGTAATTCACCCCTCCACTTT. Amino acid sequence: CASSGDSNSPLHF. The full variable domain, with the rest looked up from reference TRBV7-9 and TRBJ1-6, is DTGVSQNPRHKITKRGQNVTFRCDPISEHNRLYWYRQTLGQGPEFLTYFQNEAQLEKSRLLSDRFSAERPKGSFSTLEIQRTEQGDSAMYLCASSGDSNSPLHFGNGTRLTVT.

This clonotype occurred many times. V is TRBV10-3 and J is TRBJ2-3, with D maybe TRBD1 (5 bases). The CDR3 has 15 amino acids. V lost 10 bases and J 2 bases, leaving 19 bases between the germline ends. The germline V gene has CDR1 ENHRY and CDR2 SYGVKD. The CDR3 nucleotides read TGTGCCACCGTTTTGGGGCGTCCAAACACAGATACGCAGTATTTT. It encodes CATVLGRPNTDTQYF.

Many counts were recorded for this clonotype. The rearrangement links TRBV12-3 or TRBV12-4 to TRBJ2-7, with TRBD2 matching over 8 bases. The J segment lost 3 bases and the V segment lost 8 bases, leaving 9 bases of the junction unmatched. The CDR3 loop spans 14 amino acids. CDR3 nucleotide sequence: TGTGCCAGCCGGACTCGGGGGGGGAACTACGAGCAGTACTTC. Translating it yields CASRTRGGNYEQYF.

At least ten counts were recorded for this clonotype. CDR3 region: CASSLGPGRSGNTIYF. The CDR3 DNA is TGTGCCAGCAGCTTGGGGCCAGGACGCTCTGGAAACACCATATATTTT. This sequence joins TRBV5-6 and TRBJ1-3; D is uncertain. Germline V gene lookup returns CDR1 SGHDT and CDR2 YYEEEE. The V and J ends lost 0 bases and 0 bases respectively, with 10 bases between them. CDR3 size: 16 residues.

This clonotype was observed at least ten times. The V call is TRBV12-3 or TRBV12-4, the J call TRBJ2-5, with D perhaps TRBD2 (6 bases). The CDR3 extends over 14 amino acids. V dropped 6 bases and J dropped 3 bases, with 14 bases sitting between them. CDR3 DNA: TGTGCCAGCAGCCCCGGGACTGGTAAAGAGACCCAGTACTTC. It codes for CASSPGTGKETQYF.

This clonotype was picked up a small number of times. This CDR3 is CASSQRYDTQYF. CDR3 DNA sequence: TGTGCCAGCAGCCAACGGTACGATACGCAGTATTTT. The chain recombines TRBV13 with TRBJ2-3; D is undetermined. Germline V gives CDR1 PRHDT, CDR2 FYEKMQ (reference sequence). The CDR3 totals 12 residues. Trimming took 5 bases from V and 6 from J, leaving 9 bases between them. Supplemented by reference TRBV13 and TRBJ2-3, the full variable domain reads AAGVIQSPRHLIKEKRETATLKCYPIPRHDTVYWYQQGPGQDPQFLISFYEKMQSDKGSIPDRFSAQQFSDYHSELNMSSLELGDSALYFCASSQRYDTQYFGPGTRLTVL.

J is TRBJ1-2 and V is TRBV10-3, with D possibly TRBD1 on 6 matching bases. This CDR3 comprises 14 residues. Trimming left V 0 bases short and J 5 bases short, with 10 bases between. Germline CDR1 reads ENHRY; CDR2 reads SYGVKD. The CDR3 loop reads CAISESPGVYGYTF. In DNA form, the CDR3 reads TGTGCCATCAGTGAGTCGCCAGGGGTATATGGCTACACCTTC.

This clonotype was counted between two and nine times. The CDR3 DNA sequence: TGCAGCGTTGATCCGGGACAATCGCTTATGAACACTGAAGCTTTCTTT. This encodes CSVDPGQSLMNTEAFF. The chain combines TRBV29-1 with TRBJ1-1, with D possibly TRBD1 on 6 matching bases. CDR3 length: 16 residues. From germline, CDR1 is SQVTM and CDR2 ANQGSEA. V lost 3 bases, J lost 0 bases, and 17 bases lay in between.

The gene calls are TRBV7-9 and TRBJ1-2; a possible D gene is TRBD1 (5 bases). The V and J ends lost 5 bases and 0 bases respectively, with 13 bases between them. Germline CDR1 is SEHNR and CDR2 is FQNEAQ (reference sequence). This CDR3 has 15 amino acids. The CDR3 coding sequence is TGTGCCAGCAGCACAAGGCAGGGTGCTAACTATGGCTACACCTTC. Translated: CASSTRQGANYGYTF.

The chain has TRBV15 and TRBJ1-1; 8 nucleotides line up with TRBD1. This CDR3 has 12 residues. Germline lookup yields CDR1 LNHNV and CDR2 YYDKDF (reference sequence). V lost 1 base to trimming and J lost 12 bases; unmatched junction nucleotides: 4. The CDR3 protein is CATSRVDRGPFF. CDR3 in DNA: TGTGCCACCAGCAGAGTCGACAGGGGTCCTTTCTTT.

This clonotype has a handful of counts. This chain uses TRBV6-2 or TRBV6-3 with TRBJ1-5, with D uncertain. V lost 10 bases and J 0 bases, leaving 13 bases between the germline ends. Germline V CDR1 and CDR2: MNHEY, SVGEGT. CDR3 length: 14 amino acids. The CDR3: CATLRFSSNQPQHF. The CDR3 DNA reads TGTGCCACCCTGAGGTTCAGTAGCAATCAGCCCCAGCATTTT.

This clonotype occurred a few times. This chain joins TRBV20-1 and TRBJ1-5; TRBD1 aligns across 7 bases. The CDR3 contains 15 residues. Germline CDR1 and CDR2: DFQATT and SNEGSKA (reference sequence). J lost 2 bases, V lost 2 bases, and 6 bases had no gene match. The CDR3 region has the DNA TGCAGTGCTAGACCGACAGGGTTCGGCAATCAGCCCCAGCATTTT. Protein: CSARPTGFGNQPQHF.

This clonotype was detected a few times. The CDR3 spells CASSPHPRYYNSPLHF. For the CDR3, the DNA is TGTGCCAGCAGCCCCCATCCGAGGTACTATAATTCACCCCTCCACTTT. The chain recombines TRBV9 with TRBJ1-6; D is undetermined. Germline CDR1 is SGDLS and CDR2 is YYNGEE. V was clipped by 4 bases and J by 3 bases, with 14 bases between them. CDR3 length: 16 amino acids.

This clonotype has only a few counts. V is TRBV5-1 and J is TRBJ1-6; D gene ambiguous. The CDR3 has 13 amino acids. Germline CDR1 SGHRS, CDR2 YFSETQ. Trimming stripped 6 bases from V and 10 bases from J, with 14 bases between. In DNA form, the CDR3 reads TGCGCCAGCATGGCTGAGGCGGGATCACCCCTCCACTTT. Its protein is CASMAEAGSPLHF. The full variable domain, its missing parts supplied by reference TRBV5-1 and TRBJ1-6, is KAGVTQTPRYLIKTRGQQVTLSCSPISGHRSVSWYQQTPGQGLQFLFEYFSETQRNKGNFPGRFSGRQFSNSRSEMNVSTLELGDSALYLCASMAEAGSPLHFGNGTRLTVT.

This clonotype showed up just a few times. V gene TRBV4-1 combines with J gene TRBJ1-5, with D maybe TRBD1 (6 bases). Germline-derived CDR1 and CDR2 are MGHRA and YSYEKL. This CDR3 is built from 15 residues. Trimming shortened V by 4 bases and J by 2 bases, and 12 bases separated the two germline ends. DNA of the CDR3: TGCGCCAGCAGCCCAGGGGCGAATGGCAATCAGCCCCAGCATTTT. This translates into CASSPGANGNQPQHF.

This clonotype was observed a handful of times. The chain is built from TRBV6-5 and TRBJ2-3, with a tentative D call TRBD1 (5 bases). The CDR3 runs to 15 residues. Trimming pared 1 base from V and 4 bases from J, leaving 12 bases between. CDR1 is MNHEY and CDR2 is SVGAGI in the germline V gene. In nucleotides, the CDR3 is TGTGCCAGCAGTTACTTGGGCAGGGTGGCAGATACGCAGTATTTT. As protein: CASSYLGRVADTQYF.

Only a few counts were recorded for this clonotype. The rearrangement uses TRBV7-9 and TRBJ2-3; 7 bases fit TRBD2. Germline CDR1 and CDR2: SEHNR and FQNEAQ (reference sequence). Trimming cost V 3 bases and J 1 base; bases outside gene matches: 7. The CDR3 length is 16 residues. The CDR3 here is CASSFSAAGGTDTQYF. DNA of the CDR3: TGTGCCAGCAGCTTCTCCGCTGCGGGGGGCACAGATACGCAGTATTTT.

The J gene is TRBJ2-1, the V gene TRBV7-2; 8 bases are a match to TRBD1. Looked up from germline, CDR1 is SGHTA and CDR2 is FQGNSA. Trimming removed 4 bases from V and 9 bases from J; junction bases left unmatched: 11. There are 15 residues in the CDR3. CDR3 amino acids: CASSSRTGSVGEQFF. In DNA, the CDR3 is TGTGCCAGCAGCTCCCGGACAGGGTCGGTTGGTGAGCAGTTCTTC.